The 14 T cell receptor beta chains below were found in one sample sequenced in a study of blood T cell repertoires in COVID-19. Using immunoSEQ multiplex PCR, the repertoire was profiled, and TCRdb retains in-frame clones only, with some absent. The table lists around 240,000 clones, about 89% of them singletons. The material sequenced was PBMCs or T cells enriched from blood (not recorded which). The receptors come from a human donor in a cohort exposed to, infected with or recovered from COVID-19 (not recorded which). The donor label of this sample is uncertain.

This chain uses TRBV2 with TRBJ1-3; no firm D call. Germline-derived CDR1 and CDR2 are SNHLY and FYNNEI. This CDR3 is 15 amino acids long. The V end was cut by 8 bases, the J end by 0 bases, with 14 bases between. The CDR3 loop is CASAGSRSSGNTIYF. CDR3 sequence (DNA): TGTGCCAGCGCGGGCTCCAGGTCCTCTGGAAACACCATATATTTT.

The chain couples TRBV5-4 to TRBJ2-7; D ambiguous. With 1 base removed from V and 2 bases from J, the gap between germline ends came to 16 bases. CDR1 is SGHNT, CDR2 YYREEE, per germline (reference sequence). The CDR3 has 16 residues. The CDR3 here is CASSLRGGRMAYEQYF. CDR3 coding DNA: TGTGCCAGCAGCTTGAGAGGTGGCCGGATGGCCTACGAGCAGTACTTC.

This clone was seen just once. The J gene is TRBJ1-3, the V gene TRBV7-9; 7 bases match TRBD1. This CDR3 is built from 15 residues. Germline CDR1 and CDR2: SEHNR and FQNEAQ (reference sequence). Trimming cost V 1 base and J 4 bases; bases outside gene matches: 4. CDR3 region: CASSLGDSLGNTIYF. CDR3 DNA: TGTGCCAGCAGCTTAGGGGACAGTCTCGGAAACACCATATATTTT.

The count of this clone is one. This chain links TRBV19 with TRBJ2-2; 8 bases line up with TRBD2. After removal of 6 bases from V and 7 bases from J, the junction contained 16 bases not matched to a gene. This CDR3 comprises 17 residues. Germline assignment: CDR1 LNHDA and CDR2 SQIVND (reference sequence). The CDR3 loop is CASSIYPRGGESGELFF. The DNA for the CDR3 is TGTGCCAGTAGCATATACCCCCGGGGGGGTGAGAGCGGGGAGCTGTTTTTT.

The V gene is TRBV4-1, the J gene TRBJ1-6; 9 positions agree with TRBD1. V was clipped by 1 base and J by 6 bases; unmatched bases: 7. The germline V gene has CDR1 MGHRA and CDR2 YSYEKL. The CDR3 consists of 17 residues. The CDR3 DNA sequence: TGCGCCAGCAGCCAAGGGTTCACAGGGGGCGGTAATTCACCCCTCCACTTT. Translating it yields CASSQGFTGGGNSPLHF.

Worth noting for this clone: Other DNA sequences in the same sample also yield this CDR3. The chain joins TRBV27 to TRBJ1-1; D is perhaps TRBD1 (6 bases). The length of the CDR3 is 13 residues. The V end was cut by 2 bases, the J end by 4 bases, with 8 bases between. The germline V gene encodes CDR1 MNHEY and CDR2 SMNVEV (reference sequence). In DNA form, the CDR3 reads TGTGCCAGCAGTTTAGTAGGGGGCACTGAAGCTTTCTTT. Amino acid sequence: CASSLVGGTEAFF.

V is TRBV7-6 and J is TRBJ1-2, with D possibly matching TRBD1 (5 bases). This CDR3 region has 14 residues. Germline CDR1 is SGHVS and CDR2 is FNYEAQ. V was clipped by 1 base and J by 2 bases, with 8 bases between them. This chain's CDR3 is CASSLGQFNYGYTF. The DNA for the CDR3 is TGTGCCAGCAGCTTAGGACAGTTCAACTATGGCTACACCTTC.

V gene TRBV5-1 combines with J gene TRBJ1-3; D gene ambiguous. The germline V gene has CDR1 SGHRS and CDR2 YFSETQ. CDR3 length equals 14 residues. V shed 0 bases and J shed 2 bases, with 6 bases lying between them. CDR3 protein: CASSLVPAGNTIYF. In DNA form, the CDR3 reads TGCGCCAGCAGCTTGGTCCCAGCTGGAAACACCATATATTTT.

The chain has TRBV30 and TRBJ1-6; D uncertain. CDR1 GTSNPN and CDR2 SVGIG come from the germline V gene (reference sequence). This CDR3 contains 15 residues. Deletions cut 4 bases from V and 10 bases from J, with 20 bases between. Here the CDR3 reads CAWMTGSSRSSPLHF. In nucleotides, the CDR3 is TGTGCCTGGATGACCGGGTCCTCCCGCAGCTCACCCCTCCACTTT.

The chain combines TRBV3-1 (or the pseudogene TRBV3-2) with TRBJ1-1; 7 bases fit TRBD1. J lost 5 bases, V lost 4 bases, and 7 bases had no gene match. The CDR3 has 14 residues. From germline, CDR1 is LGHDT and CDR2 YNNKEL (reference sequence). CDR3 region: CASSRLTGVTEAFF. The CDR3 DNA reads TGTGCCAGCAGCCGACTTACAGGGGTTACTGAAGCTTTCTTT.

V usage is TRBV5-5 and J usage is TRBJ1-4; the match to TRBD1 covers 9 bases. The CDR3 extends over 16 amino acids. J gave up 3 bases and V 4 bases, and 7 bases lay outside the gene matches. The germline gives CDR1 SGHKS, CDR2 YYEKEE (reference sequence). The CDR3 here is CASSLGQGLPNEKLFF. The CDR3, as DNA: TGTGCCAGCAGCCTGGGACAGGGATTGCCTAATGAAAAACTGTTTTTT.

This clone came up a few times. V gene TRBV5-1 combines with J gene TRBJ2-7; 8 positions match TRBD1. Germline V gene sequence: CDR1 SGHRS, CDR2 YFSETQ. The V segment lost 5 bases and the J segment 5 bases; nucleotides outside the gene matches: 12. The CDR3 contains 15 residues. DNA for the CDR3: TGCGCCAGCAGGAAGCCAGGGGGCCCCCAGGACGAGCAGTACTTC. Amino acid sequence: CASRKPGGPQDEQYF.

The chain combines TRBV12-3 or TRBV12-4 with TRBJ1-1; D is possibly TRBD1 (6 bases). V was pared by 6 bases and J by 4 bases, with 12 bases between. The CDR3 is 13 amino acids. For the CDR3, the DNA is TGTGCCAGCAGCTTACAGGGCAGCACTGAAGCTTTCTTT. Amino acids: CASSLQGSTEAFF.

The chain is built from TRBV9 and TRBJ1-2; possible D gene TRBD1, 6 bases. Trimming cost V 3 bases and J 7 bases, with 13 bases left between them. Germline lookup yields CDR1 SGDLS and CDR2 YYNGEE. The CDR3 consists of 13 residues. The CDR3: CASSETGIGGYTF. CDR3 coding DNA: TGTGCCAGCAGCGAAACAGGGATCGGTGGCTACACCTTC.